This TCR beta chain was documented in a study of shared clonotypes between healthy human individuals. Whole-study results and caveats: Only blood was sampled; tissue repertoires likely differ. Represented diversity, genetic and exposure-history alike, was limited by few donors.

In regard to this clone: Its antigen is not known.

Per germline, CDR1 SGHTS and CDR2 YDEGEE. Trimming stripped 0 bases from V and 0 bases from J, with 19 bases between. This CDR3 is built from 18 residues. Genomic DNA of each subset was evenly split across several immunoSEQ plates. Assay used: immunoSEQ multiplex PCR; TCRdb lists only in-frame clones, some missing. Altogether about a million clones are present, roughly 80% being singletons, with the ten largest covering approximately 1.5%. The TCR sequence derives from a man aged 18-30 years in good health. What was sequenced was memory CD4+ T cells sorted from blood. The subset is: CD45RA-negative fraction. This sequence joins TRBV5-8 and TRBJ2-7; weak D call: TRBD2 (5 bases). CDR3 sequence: CASSLARRTGDSSYEQYF. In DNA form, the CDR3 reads TGTGCCAGCAGCTTGGCCCGTAGGACCGGGGATAGCTCCTACGAGCAGTACTTC.